Listed here are 29 T cell receptor beta chains from one sample, sequenced in a study of graft-versus-host responses after intestinal transplantation (dated by TCRdb to about 2021). Their antigens are not known. The library came from the immunoSEQ multiplex PCR assay. The immuneACCESS repertoire file appears here via TCRdb, limited to in-frame rearrangements. These files lack a portion of the clones; in checked studies, under half of the deficit traces to unresolved V genes, and the cause of the others is not known. The sample table contains 90,000 to 130,000 clones; only one count was recorded for 85% to 95% of them. The ten largest clones add up to approximately 1.2% of the sample. The meaning of the sample's time point label: cells obtained before transplantation from donor or recipient. Sequencing used unstimulated CD8+ T cells sorted from spleen or lymph node cells, obtained before transplant. The receptors here all came from a human donor who was the organ donor for an intestinal transplant.

The chain combines TRBV6-5 with TRBJ2-7; 9 bases map to TRBD1. The junction had 3 bases not matched to a gene; V was cut back by 0 bases and J by 6 bases. Germline-derived CDR1 and CDR2 are MNHEY and SVGAGI. The CDR3 is 14 residues long. Here the CDR3 reads CASSYSGQGSEQYF. CDR3 DNA: TGTGCCAGCAGTTACTCGGGACAGGGAAGCGAGCAGTACTTC.

V usage is TRBV30 and J usage is TRBJ2-7, with unresolved D. Trimming cost V 1 base and J 0 bases, with 7 bases left between them. The CDR3 covers 13 residues. The germline V gene has CDR1 GTSNPN and CDR2 SVGIG (reference sequence). The CDR3 region has the DNA TGTGCCTGGAGTGGTGTTAGCTCCTACGAGCAGTACTTC. Its protein is CAWSGVSSYEQYF. Full variable domain (remainder filled in from reference TRBV30 and TRBJ2-7): SQTIHQWPATLVQPVGSPLSLECTVEGTSNPNLYWYRQAAGRGLQLLFYSVGIGQISSEVPQNLSASRPQDRQFILSSKKLLLSDSGFYLCAWSGVSSYEQYFGPGTRLTVT.

In this sample, this clone turned up once. The rearrangement uses TRBV4-3 and TRBJ2-6; TRBD1 matches at 11 bases. In germline, CDR1 is LGHNA, CDR2 YSLEER. The CDR3 has 20 residues. V gave up 3 bases and J gave up 0 bases; unmatched junction bases: 10. The CDR3 region has the DNA TGCGCCAGCAGCCACAGGACAGGGGGCCTCTCGAGCTCTGGGGCCAACGTCCTGACTTTC. This encodes CASSHRTGGLSSSGANVLTF.

This clone was picked up one time. The J gene is TRBJ1-2, the V gene TRBV7-9; D is ambiguous. CDR1 is SEHNR, CDR2 FQNEAQ, per germline (reference sequence). The CDR3 length is 15 residues. Between the trimmed V and J ends, which lost 0 bases and 3 bases, there was a span of 11 bases. DNA for the CDR3: TGTGCCAGCAGCTTAGCGTCGCAGGCTCACTATGGCTACACCTTC. It is translated as CASSLASQAHYGYTF.

This rearrangement joins TRBV4-3 to TRBJ2-3, with 8 bases identical to TRBD2. The CDR3 is 16 amino acids. Germline CDR1 and CDR2: LGHNA and YSLEER. V lost 1 base, J lost 2 bases, and 5 bases stayed unmatched. CDR3 loop: CASSQGGGRTTDTQYF. CDR3 coding DNA: TGCGCCAGCAGCCAAGGTGGCGGGAGGACCACAGATACGCAGTATTTT.

The chain has TRBV13 and TRBJ2-1; the match to TRBD2 covers 10 bases. Germline V gene sequence: CDR1 PRHDT, CDR2 FYEKMQ (reference sequence). This CDR3 comprises 15 residues. V shed 5 bases, J shed 6 bases, and the junction held 7 bases outside the gene matches. The CDR3 DNA sequence: TGTGCCAGCAGCCCCTTGAGCGGGAGGGCCAATGAGCAGTTCTTC. Translation gives CASSPLSGRANEQFF.

This sequence joins TRBV11-3 and TRBJ2-1; D may be TRBD2 (5 bases). The CDR3 covers 13 residues. The ends were cut back, 0 bases at V and 8 bases at J, with 8 bases in the middle. The germline CDR1 and CDR2 sequences are SGHNT and YENEEA. The CDR3 DNA is TGTGCCAGCAGCTTAGAGGCGGACTATGAGCAGTTCTTC. Translated: CASSLEADYEQFF.

The V gene is TRBV9, the J gene TRBJ2-3, with 12 bases identical to TRBD2. The V gene's germline CDR1 is SGDLS and CDR2 YYNGEE. V lost 4 bases, J lost 2 bases, and 14 bases stayed unmatched. The CDR3 sequence is 19 residues long. CDR3 in DNA: TGTGCCAGCAGCCCCGAAGGAGGGGGACTAGCGGGCTTCACAGATACGCAGTATTTT. Protein sequence: CASSPEGGGLAGFTDTQYF.

The rearrangement uses TRBV6-5 and TRBJ2-7; 8 bases align to TRBD1. Germline lookup yields CDR1 MNHEY and CDR2 SVGAGI. CDR3 length: 14 residues. V trimming: 0 bases; J trimming: 6 bases; junction bases outside the gene matches: 4. This CDR3 is CASSYSAGGGEQYF. Written as DNA, the CDR3 is TGTGCCAGCAGTTACTCGGCAGGGGGCGGCGAGCAGTACTTC.

This clone was seen once. The gene calls are TRBV6-5 and TRBJ1-2; unclear D gene. CDR3 length equals 13 residues. The V and J ends lost 2 bases and 3 bases respectively, with 7 bases between them. CDR1 and CDR2 from the germline V gene are MNHEY and SVGAGI. In DNA form, the CDR3 reads TGTGCCAGCAGTTACGAAAGCTACTATGGCTACACCTTC. Protein: CASSYESYYGYTF.

This chain uses TRBV12-5 with TRBJ2-7, with a tentative D call TRBD1 (5 bases). The germline V gene encodes CDR1 LGHNT and CDR2 FRNRAP. Trimming stripped 6 bases from V and 5 bases from J, with 17 bases between. The CDR3 contains 14 residues. CDR3 region: CASGAAGRVDEQYF. CDR3 coding DNA: TGTGCTAGTGGGGCAGCAGGGCGAGTGGACGAGCAGTACTTC.

As for this clone: Other DNA sequences of this sample code for an identical CDR3. DNA of the CDR3: TGCGCCAGCAGCCAAACTAGCACAGATACGCAGTATTTT. This gives the protein CASSQTSTDTQYF. The chain joins TRBV4-1 to TRBJ2-3; D remains ambiguous. Trimming shortened V by 2 bases and J by 0 bases, and 3 bases separated the two germline ends. Germline CDR1 MGHRA, CDR2 YSYEKL. This CDR3 has 13 amino acids.

This chain connects TRBV6-4 to TRBJ2-3; D is possibly TRBD2 (5 bases). V lost 2 bases and J 1 base, leaving 13 bases between the germline ends. The V gene's germline CDR1 is MRHNA and CDR2 SNTAGT. This CDR3 region has 16 residues. CDR3 sequence (DNA): TGTGCCAGCAGTGACCCCCCCCCTAGCCGCACAGATACGCAGTATTTT. Protein sequence: CASSDPPPSRTDTQYF.

This chain links TRBV7-6 with TRBJ1-1; no firm D call. Germline CDR1 is SGHVS and CDR2 is FNYEAQ. CDR3 length: 16 amino acids. V dropped 5 bases and J dropped 0 bases, with 16 bases sitting between them. CDR3 in amino acids: CASSPGLGEMNTEAFF. The DNA for the CDR3 is TGTGCCAGCAGCCCCGGCCTGGGAGAAATGAACACTGAAGCTTTCTTT. Looking up the rest from reference TRBV7-6 and TRBJ1-1 gives the full variable domain: GAGVSQSPRYKVTKRGQDVALRCDPISGHVSLYWYRQALGQGPEFLTYFNYEAQQDKSGLPNDRFSAERPEGSISTLTIQRTEQRDSAMYRCASSPGLGEMNTEAFFGQGTRLTVV.

This clone was seen a handful of times. The V gene is TRBV11-2, the J gene TRBJ2-1; no reliable D call. V was pared by 5 bases and J by 4 bases, with 12 bases between. CDR1 and CDR2 from the germline V gene are SGHAT and FQNNGV. The CDR3 extends over 14 amino acids. The CDR3 loop is CASSPGAIYNEQFF. The CDR3 DNA reads TGTGCCAGCAGCCCCGGTGCTATTTACAATGAGCAGTTCTTC.

The genes are TRBV28 and TRBJ2-7, with 7 nucleotides matching TRBD1. The CDR3 loop spans 15 amino acids. The junction had 11 bases not matched to a gene; V was cut back by 5 bases and J by 4 bases. Germline V CDR1 and CDR2: MDHEN, SYDVKM. The CDR3 coding sequence is TGTGCCAGCAGTCCCTACGACAGGGCGGTTTACGAGCAGTACTTC. Translating it yields CASSPYDRAVYEQYF.

CDR3 DNA: TGCGCCAGCAGCCTCCTGGCCGGGACTAGCGACTACGAGCAGTACTTC. Its protein is CASSLLAGTSDYEQYF. The chain has TRBV4-3 and TRBJ2-7, with 10 bases lining up with TRBD2. Losses at the gene ends were 4 bases for V and 3 bases for J; bases not matched to a gene: 9. The CDR3 length is 16 residues. Germline V gene lookup returns CDR1 LGHNA and CDR2 YSLEER.

CDR3 nucleotides: TGTGCCAGCCTGGGGGGCGTCAATGAGCAGTTCTTC. This codes for CASLGGVNEQFF. The V and J genes are TRBV2 and TRBJ2-1; tentatively, D is TRBD1 or TRBD2 (6 bases each). Germline lookup yields CDR1 SNHLY and CDR2 FYNNEI. This CDR3 region has 12 residues. V was trimmed by 8 bases and J by 6 bases, leaving 11 bases between them. Supplemented by reference TRBV2 and TRBJ2-1, the full variable domain reads EPEVTQTPSHQVTQMGQEVILRCVPISNHLYFYWYRQILGQKVEFLVSFYNNEISEKSEIFDDQFSVERPDGSNFTLKIRSTKLEDSAMYFCASLGGVNEQFFGPGTRLTVL.

This clone has a handful of counts. The chain recombines TRBV19 with TRBJ2-7; weak D call: TRBD1 (5 bases). V gave up 4 bases and J gave up 5 bases, with 12 bases separating them. The CDR3 extends over 13 amino acids. CDR1 is LNHDA and CDR2 is SQIVND in the germline V gene (reference sequence). The CDR3 reads CASSKQGIDEQYF. The CDR3 nucleotides read TGTGCCAGTAGTAAGCAGGGAATTGACGAGCAGTACTTC.

The chain uses TRBV30 and TRBJ2-7; 9 bases match TRBD1. Germline values: CDR1 GTSNPN, CDR2 SVGIG (reference sequence). The CDR3 extends over 14 amino acids. V shed 4 bases, J shed 7 bases, and the junction held 11 bases outside the gene matches. CDR3 nucleotide sequence: TGTGCCTGGAACCAAGGGACAGGGCCTTATGAGCAGTACTTC. Amino acids: CAWNQGTGPYEQYF. The complete variable domain, with remaining parts taken from reference TRBV30 and TRBJ2-7, reads SQTIHQWPATLVQPVGSPLSLECTVEGTSNPNLYWYRQAAGRGLQLLFYSVGIGQISSEVPQNLSASRPQDRQFILSSKKLLLSDSGFYLCAWNQGTGPYEQYFGPGTRLTVT.

The rearrangement links TRBV6-1 to TRBJ1-2; perhaps TRBD1 as D (6 bases). This CDR3 comprises 14 residues. V gave up 2 bases and J gave up 3 bases, with 10 bases separating them. Germline CDR1 MNHNS, CDR2 SASEGT. This CDR3 reads CASSERGGHYGYTF. CDR3 nucleotide sequence: TGTGCCAGCAGTGAACGAGGGGGTCACTATGGCTACACCTTC.

The chain recombines TRBV7-9 with TRBJ2-1; TRBD2 matches at 10 bases. The length of the CDR3 is 15 residues. Germline V CDR1 and CDR2: SEHNR, FQNEAQ (reference sequence). The junction had 5 bases not matched to a gene; V was cut back by 5 bases and J by 4 bases. The CDR3 bases are TGTGCCAGCAGCCTCAGGACTAGCGGTTACAATGAGCAGTTCTTC. Residues: CASSLRTSGYNEQFF.

The rearrangement joins TRBV4-1 to TRBJ2-7; maybe TRBD1 (5 bases). V shed 3 bases and J shed 2 bases, with 5 bases lying between them. Germline V gene sequence: CDR1 MGHRA, CDR2 YSYEKL. The CDR3 is 12 residues long. CDR3 amino acids: CASSQDTYEQYF. DNA for the CDR3: TGCGCCAGCAGCCAGGACACCTACGAGCAGTACTTC.

The V call is TRBV5-1, the J call TRBJ2-7; 10 positions agree with TRBD1. Looked up from germline, CDR1 is SGHRS and CDR2 is YFSETQ. Losses at the gene ends were 4 bases for V and 2 bases for J; bases not matched to a gene: 3. This CDR3 comprises 14 residues. The CDR3 DNA is TGCGCCAGCAGCCCGGGACAGGGGCCCTACGAGCAGTACTTC. It translates to CASSPGQGPYEQYF.

This clone was picked up one time. V is TRBV2 and J is TRBJ2-7; 10 bases line up with TRBD2. V shed 4 bases, J shed 2 bases, and the junction held 5 bases outside the gene matches. CDR1 is SNHLY and CDR2 is FYNNEI in the germline V gene. CDR3 size: 15 residues. This CDR3 is CASSGTSGNPYEQYF. In DNA, the CDR3 is TGTGCCAGCAGTGGGACTAGCGGTAACCCCTACGAGCAGTACTTC.

This sequence joins TRBV6-5 and TRBJ1-2; 8 bases align to TRBD1. The ends lost 4 bases at V and 0 bases at J; junction bases unmatched: 7. CDR1 is MNHEY and CDR2 is SVGAGI in the germline V gene. The CDR3 has 16 residues. This CDR3 is CASSLTGGETNYGYTF. DNA of the CDR3: TGTGCCAGCAGTTTAACAGGGGGGGAGACTAACTATGGCTACACCTTC.

This CDR3 reads CASQSRAESSYEQYF. The CDR3 DNA sequence: TGTGCCAGCCAAAGCAGAGCGGAATCGTCCTACGAGCAGTACTTC. The rearrangement links TRBV6-5 to TRBJ2-7; D is perhaps TRBD2 (5 bases). The CDR3 has 15 amino acids. The V gene's germline CDR1 is MNHEY and CDR2 SVGAGI. V lost 8 bases and J lost 1, with 18 bases in between.

This clone was seen once. As DNA, the CDR3 is TGTGCCAGCAGTTCCTCAGAGAACACTGAAGCTTTCTTT. It yields the protein CASSSSENTEAFF. This chain links TRBV27 with TRBJ1-1; no clear D. Trimming stripped 4 bases from V and 1 base from J, with 7 bases between. The V gene's germline CDR1 is MNHEY and CDR2 SMNVEV (reference sequence). The CDR3 contains 13 residues.

The chain recombines TRBV7-6 with TRBJ2-7, with TRBD1 matching 9 bases. J gave up 0 bases and V 5 bases, and 5 bases lay outside the gene matches. This CDR3 contains 15 residues. The germline CDR1 and CDR2 sequences are SGHVS and FNYEAQ. In nucleotides, the CDR3 is TGTGCCAGCAGCGACAGGGGGTCGCGCTCCTACGAGCAGTACTTC. Amino acid sequence: CASSDRGSRSYEQYF.